Given below is one TCR beta chain in context. Its specificity is not known. CDR3 length: 15 residues. After removal of 0 bases from V and 4 bases from J, the junction contained 4 bases not matched to a gene. Germline values: CDR1 SGHNT, CDR2 YYREEE (reference sequence). The sample originates from a study of cytomegalovirus exposure and HLA in healthy donors. PCR primers comprised 60 Vbeta and 13 Jbeta primers. The method was immunoSEQ multiplex PCR; TCRdb's version includes in-frame clones alone and lacks a portion of them. Among fewer than 200,000 clones listed, roughly 87% were seen once. Study conclusions and caveats: According to reports, the classifier identified cytomegalovirus status with high specificity and sensitivity. Of the V segments, some could not be distinguished, including TRBV6-2 and TRBV6-3, and were excluded.

This cohort consisted of healthy bone marrow donors. Sequencing was carried out using PBMCs. The sequence derives from a middle-aged man in good health and CMV-seronegative. The chain recombines TRBV5-4 with TRBJ2-1; 7 bases fit TRBD1. CDR3 coding DNA: TGTGCCAGCAGCTTGGACGGGACAGTTTACAATGAGCAGTTCTTC. This gives the protein CASSLDGTVYNEQFF.